This TCR beta chain is drawn from a study of identifying expanded T cells in peripheral blood. Profiled with immunoSEQ multiplex PCR; TCRdb holds only in-frame clones, not every one. The sample holds more than 95,000 clones, 84% seen once. Whole-study results and caveats: Variance in clone template counts between roughly 2-week samples significantly increased with total template count across all healthy donors.

V dropped 5 bases and J dropped 3 bases, with 4 bases sitting between them. The CDR3 totals 11 residues. The V gene's germline CDR1 is SGHNT and CDR2 YENEEA. With respect to this clone: The antigen is undetermined.

Healthy donors had no documented immune events, such as infections, while sampled. The rearrangement uses TRBV11-3 and TRBJ1-1; D call uncertain. Sequencing input: blood. This TCR came from a person between 18 and 75 years old in good health. The CDR3 sequence: CASSRDTEAFF. The CDR3 DNA is TGTGCCAGCAGCCGAGACACTGAAGCTTTCTTT.